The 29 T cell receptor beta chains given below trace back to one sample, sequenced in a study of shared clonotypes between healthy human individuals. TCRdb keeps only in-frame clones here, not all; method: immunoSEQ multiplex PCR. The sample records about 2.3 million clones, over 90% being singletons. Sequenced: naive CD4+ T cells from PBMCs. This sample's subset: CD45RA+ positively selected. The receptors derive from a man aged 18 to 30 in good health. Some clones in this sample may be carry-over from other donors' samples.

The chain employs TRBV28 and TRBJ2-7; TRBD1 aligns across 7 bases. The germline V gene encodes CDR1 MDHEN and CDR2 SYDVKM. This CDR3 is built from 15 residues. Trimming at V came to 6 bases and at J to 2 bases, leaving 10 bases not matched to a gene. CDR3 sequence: CASSYNFGQAYEQYF. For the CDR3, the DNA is TGTGCCAGCAGCTACAACTTCGGACAGGCCTACGAGCAGTACTTC. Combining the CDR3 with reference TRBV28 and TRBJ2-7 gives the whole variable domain DVKVTQSSRYLVKRTGEKVFLECVQDMDHENMFWYRQDPGLGLRLIYFSYDVKMKEKGDIPEGYSVSREKKERFSLILESASTNQTSMYLCASSYNFGQAYEQYFGPGTRLTVT.

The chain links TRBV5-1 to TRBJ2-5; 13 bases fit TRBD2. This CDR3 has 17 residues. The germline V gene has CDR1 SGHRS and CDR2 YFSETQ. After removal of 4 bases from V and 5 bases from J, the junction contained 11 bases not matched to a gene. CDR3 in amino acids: CASSRRTSGSWAETQYF. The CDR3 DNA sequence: TGCGCCAGCAGCCGCCGGACTAGCGGGAGTTGGGCGGAGACCCAGTACTTC.

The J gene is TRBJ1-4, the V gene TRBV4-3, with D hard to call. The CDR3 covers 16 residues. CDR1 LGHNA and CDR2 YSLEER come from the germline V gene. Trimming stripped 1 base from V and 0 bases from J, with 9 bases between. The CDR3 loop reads CASSQGLAATNEKLFF. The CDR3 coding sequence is TGCGCCAGCAGCCAAGGATTGGCTGCAACTAATGAAAAACTGTTTTTT.

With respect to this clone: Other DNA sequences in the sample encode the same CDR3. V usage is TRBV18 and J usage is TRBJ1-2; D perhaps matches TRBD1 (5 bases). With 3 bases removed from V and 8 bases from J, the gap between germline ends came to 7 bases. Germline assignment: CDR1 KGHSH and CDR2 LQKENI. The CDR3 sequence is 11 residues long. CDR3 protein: CASSPGEGYTF. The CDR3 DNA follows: TGTGCCAGCTCACCGGGGGAAGGCTACACCTTC.

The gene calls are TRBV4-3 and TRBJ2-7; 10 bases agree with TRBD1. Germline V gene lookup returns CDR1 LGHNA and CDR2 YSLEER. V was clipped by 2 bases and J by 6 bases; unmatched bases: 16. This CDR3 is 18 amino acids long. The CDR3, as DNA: TGCGCCAGCAGCCAAAGGACAGGGGGGTCTAGCCAGACCCTCGAGCAGTACTTC. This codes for CASSQRTGGSSQTLEQYF.

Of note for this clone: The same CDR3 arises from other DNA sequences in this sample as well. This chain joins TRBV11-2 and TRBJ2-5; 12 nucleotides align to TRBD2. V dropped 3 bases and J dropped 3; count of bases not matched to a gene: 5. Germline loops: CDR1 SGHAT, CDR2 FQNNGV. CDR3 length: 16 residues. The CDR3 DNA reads TGTGCCAGCAGCTTCCGGCTAGCGGGAGGGGAAGAGACCCAGTACTTC. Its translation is CASSFRLAGGEETQYF.

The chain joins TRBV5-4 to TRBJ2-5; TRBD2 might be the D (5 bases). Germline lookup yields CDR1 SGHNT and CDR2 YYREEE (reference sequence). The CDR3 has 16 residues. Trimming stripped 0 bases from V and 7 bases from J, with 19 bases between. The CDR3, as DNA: TGTGCCAGCAGCTTGGCCCCCGGGGAGCAAAGCGGGACCCAGTACTTC. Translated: CASSLAPGEQSGTQYF. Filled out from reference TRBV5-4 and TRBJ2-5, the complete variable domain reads ETGVTQSPTHLIKTRGQQVTLRCSSQSGHNTVSWYQQALGQGPQFIFQYYREEENGRGNFPPRFSGLQFPNYSSELNVNALELDDSALYLCASSLAPGEQSGTQYFGPGTRLLVL.

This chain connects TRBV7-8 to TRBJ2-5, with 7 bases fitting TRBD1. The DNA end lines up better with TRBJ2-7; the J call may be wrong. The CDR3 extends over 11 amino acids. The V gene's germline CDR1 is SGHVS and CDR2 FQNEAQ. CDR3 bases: TGTGCCAGCAGCAGGGGGCGCGAGCAGTACTTC. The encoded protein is CASSRGREQYF.

The CDR3 sequence is CASSVTDNREKLFF. CDR3 nucleotide sequence: TGTGCCAGCAGCGTGACAGATAATCGGGAAAAACTGTTTTTT. The V gene is TRBV9, the J gene TRBJ1-4, with a possible D match to TRBD1 (5 bases). There are 14 residues in the CDR3. The ends were cut back, 2 bases at V and 8 bases at J, with 13 bases in the middle. The germline CDR1 and CDR2 sequences are SGDLS and YYNGEE.

CDR3 sequence reads: CASSLPSTDTQYF. CDR3 DNA sequence: TGTGCCAGCAGCCTCCCAAGCACAGATACGCAGTATTTT. This chain links TRBV4-2 with TRBJ2-3; D not resolved. The CDR3 is 13 residues long. Trimming took 4 bases from V and 0 from J, leaving 5 bases between them. Germline lookup yields CDR1 LGHNA and CDR2 YNFKEQ.

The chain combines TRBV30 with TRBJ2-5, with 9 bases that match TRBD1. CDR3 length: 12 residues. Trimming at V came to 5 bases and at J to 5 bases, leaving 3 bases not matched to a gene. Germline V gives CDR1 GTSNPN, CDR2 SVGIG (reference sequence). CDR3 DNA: TGTGCCTGGGGGGACAGGGAGGAGACCCAGTACTTC. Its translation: CAWGDREETQYF.

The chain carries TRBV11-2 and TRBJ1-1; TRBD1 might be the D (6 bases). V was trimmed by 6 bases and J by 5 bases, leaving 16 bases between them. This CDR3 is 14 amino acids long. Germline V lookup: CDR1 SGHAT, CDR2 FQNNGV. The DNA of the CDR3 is TGTGCCAGCAGGAAAATACAGGGTGGGACTGAAGCTTTCTTT. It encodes CASRKIQGGTEAFF.

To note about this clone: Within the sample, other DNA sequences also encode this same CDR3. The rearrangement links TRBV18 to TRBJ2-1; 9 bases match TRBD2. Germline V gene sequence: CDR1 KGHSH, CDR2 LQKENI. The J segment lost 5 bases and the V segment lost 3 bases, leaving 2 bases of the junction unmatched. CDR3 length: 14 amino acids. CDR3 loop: CASSPSSGNNEQFF. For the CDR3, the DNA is TGTGCCAGCTCACCTTCTAGCGGGAACAATGAGCAGTTCTTC.

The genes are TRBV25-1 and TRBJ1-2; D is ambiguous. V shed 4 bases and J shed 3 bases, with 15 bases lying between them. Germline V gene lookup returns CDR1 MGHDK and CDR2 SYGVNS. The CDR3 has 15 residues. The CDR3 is CASSVSGLGHYGYTF. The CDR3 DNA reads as TGTGCCAGCAGTGTGTCTGGCTTGGGCCACTATGGCTACACCTTC.

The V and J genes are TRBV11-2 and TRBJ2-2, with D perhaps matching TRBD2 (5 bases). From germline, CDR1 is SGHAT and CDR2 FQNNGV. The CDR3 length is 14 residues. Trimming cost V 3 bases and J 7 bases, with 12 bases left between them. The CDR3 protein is CASSLFIAGGELFF. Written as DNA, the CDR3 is TGTGCCAGCAGCTTGTTTATTGCGGGCGGGGAGCTGTTTTTT.

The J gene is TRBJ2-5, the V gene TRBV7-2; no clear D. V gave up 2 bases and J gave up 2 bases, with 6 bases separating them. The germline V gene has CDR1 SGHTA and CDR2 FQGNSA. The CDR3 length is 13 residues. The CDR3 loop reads CASSLSLQETQYF. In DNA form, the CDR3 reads TGTGCCAGCAGCTTATCACTACAAGAGACCCAGTACTTC.

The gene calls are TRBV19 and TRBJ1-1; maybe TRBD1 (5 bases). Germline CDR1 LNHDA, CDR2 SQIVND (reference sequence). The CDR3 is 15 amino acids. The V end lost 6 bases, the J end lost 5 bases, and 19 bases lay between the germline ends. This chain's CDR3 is CASSQTELRRTEAFF. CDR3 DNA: TGTGCCAGTAGCCAGACAGAGCTCAGGAGGACTGAAGCTTTCTTT.

The CDR3 DNA follows: TGTGCCAGTAGCGTCCCAGGGGTCGATACGCAGTATTTT. Translated: CASSVPGVDTQYF. The chain has TRBV27 and TRBJ2-3; D may be TRBD1 (6 bases). Germline V gene data show CDR1 as MNHEY and CDR2 as SMNVEV (reference sequence). Trimming stripped 9 bases from V and 6 bases from J, with 16 bases between. The CDR3 is made up of 13 amino acids.

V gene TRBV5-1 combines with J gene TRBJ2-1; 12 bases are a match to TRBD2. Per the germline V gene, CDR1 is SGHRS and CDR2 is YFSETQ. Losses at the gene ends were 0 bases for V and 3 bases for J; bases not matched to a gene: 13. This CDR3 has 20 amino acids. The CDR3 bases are TGCGCCAGCAGCTTGGCCCCGACTAGCGGGAGCTCTCCTCTCTACAATGAGCAGTTCTTC. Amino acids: CASSLAPTSGSSPLYNEQFF.

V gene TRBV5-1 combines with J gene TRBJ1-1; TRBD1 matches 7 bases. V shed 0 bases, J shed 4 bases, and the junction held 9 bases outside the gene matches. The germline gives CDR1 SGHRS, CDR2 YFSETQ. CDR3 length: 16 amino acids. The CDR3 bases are TGCGCCAGCAGCTTGGCCCTAATGACAGGGAGCACTGAAGCTTTCTTT. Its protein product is CASSLALMTGSTEAFF.

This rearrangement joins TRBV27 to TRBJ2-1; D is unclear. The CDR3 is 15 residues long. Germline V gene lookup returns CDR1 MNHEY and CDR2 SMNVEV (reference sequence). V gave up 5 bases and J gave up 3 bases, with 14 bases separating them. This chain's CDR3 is CASSPQTLLYNEQFF. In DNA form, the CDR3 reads TGTGCCAGCAGTCCCCAGACCCTGCTCTACAATGAGCAGTTCTTC.

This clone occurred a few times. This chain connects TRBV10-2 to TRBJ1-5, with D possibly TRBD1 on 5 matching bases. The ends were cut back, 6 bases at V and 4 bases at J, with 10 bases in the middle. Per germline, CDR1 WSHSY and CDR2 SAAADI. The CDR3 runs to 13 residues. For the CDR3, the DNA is TGCGCCAGCAGCCGGGACGGTAATCAGCCCCAGCATTTT. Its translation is CASSRDGNQPQHF.

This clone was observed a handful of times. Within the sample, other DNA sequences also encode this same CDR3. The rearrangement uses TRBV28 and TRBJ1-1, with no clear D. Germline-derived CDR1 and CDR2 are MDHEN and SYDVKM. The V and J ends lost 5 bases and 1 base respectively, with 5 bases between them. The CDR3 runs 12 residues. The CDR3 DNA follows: TGTGCCAGCAGTCCCCCGAACACTGAAGCTTTCTTT. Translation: CASSPPNTEAFF.

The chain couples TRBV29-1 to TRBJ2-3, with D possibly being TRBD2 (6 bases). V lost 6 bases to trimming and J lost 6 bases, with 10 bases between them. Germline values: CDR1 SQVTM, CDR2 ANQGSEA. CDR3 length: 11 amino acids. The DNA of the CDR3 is TGCAGCGTCCGCCGGGGGGATACGCAGTATTTT. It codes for CSVRRGDTQYF.

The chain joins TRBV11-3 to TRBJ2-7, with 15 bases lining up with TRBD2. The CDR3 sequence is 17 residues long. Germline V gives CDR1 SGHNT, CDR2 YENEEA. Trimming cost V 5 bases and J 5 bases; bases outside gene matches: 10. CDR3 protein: CASSPGGLAGGLNEQYF. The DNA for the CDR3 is TGTGCCAGCAGCCCGGGAGGACTAGCGGGAGGGCTTAACGAGCAGTACTTC.

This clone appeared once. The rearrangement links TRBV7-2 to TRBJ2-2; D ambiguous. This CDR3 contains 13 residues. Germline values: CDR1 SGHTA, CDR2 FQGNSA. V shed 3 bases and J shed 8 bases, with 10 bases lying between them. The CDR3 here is CASSLAVEGELFF. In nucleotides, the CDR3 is TGTGCCAGCAGCTTGGCTGTAGAGGGGGAGCTGTTTTTT.

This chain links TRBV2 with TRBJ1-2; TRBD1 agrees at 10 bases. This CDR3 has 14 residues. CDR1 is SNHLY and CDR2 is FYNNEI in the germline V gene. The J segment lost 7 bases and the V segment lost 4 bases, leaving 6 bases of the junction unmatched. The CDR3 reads CASSAGQGFIGYTF. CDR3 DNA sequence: TGTGCCAGCAGTGCGGGACAGGGGTTCATTGGCTACACCTTC.

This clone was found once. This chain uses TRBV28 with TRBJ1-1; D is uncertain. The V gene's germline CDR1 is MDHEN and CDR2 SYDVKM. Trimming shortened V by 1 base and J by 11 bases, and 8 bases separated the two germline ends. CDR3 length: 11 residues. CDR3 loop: CASSLSLAAFF. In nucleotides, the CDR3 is TGTGCCAGCAGTTTATCCCTTGCCGCTTTCTTT.

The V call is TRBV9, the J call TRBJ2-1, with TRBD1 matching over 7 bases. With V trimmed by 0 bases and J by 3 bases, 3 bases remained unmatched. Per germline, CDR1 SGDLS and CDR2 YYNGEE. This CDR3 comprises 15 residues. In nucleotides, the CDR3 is TGTGCCAGCAGCGTAGCTGGGACAGACTACAATGAGCAGTTCTTC. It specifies CASSVAGTDYNEQFF.